One sample yielded the 10 T cell receptor beta chains listed below, sequenced in a study of post-analysis software for immune sequencing data. Study-wide findings and caveats: Higher frequency in patients than in controls was seen for about five TRBV segments, with TRBV5-6, TRBV5-1 and TRBV20-1 among them.

Prepared TCR beta cDNA libraries contained unique molecular identifiers. TCRdb re-analysed the PCR reads in MiXCR, keeping a single row per CDR3 protein. Of approximately 770,000 distinct CDR3 sequences in the sample, about 45% were seen once. No antigen is known for these receptors. Sequencing input: blood. The receptors derive from a girl aged 5 to 17 with multiple sclerosis.

CDR3 sequence (DNA): TGTGCCAGCAGGTCAGGAGTGTTAGGCACTGAAGCTTTCTTT. Its translation is CASRSGVLGTEAFF. This chain uses TRBV27 with TRBJ1-1; no definite D call. This CDR3 is built from 14 residues. The V gene's germline CDR1 is MNHEY and CDR2 SMNVEV (reference sequence). The V end lost 6 bases, the J end lost 4 bases, and 15 bases lay between the germline ends.

This clonotype was seen only a few times. The V and J genes are TRBV12-3 or TRBV12-4 and TRBJ2-7, with D perhaps assigned TRBD1 or TRBD2 (5 bases each). This CDR3 comprises 13 residues. V dropped 7 bases and J dropped 2 bases, with 12 bases sitting between them. The CDR3 region has the DNA TGTGCCAGCACCCCGGGACCTCCCTACGAGCAGTACTTC. Amino acids: CASTPGPPYEQYF.

The V gene is TRBV28, the J gene TRBJ2-3, with no clear D. The CDR3 length is 13 residues. Trimming took 10 bases from V and 0 from J, leaving 11 bases between them. CDR1 is MDHEN, CDR2 SYDVKM, per germline. CDR3 DNA sequence: TGTGCCACCCTTGGACGGAGCACAGATACGCAGTATTTT. Amino acid sequence: CATLGRSTDTQYF.

The rearrangement joins TRBV2 to TRBJ2-5; a weak D match, TRBD2 (6 bases). The CDR3 contains 14 residues. V was pared by 7 bases and J by 11 bases, with 23 bases between. From germline, CDR1 is SNHLY and CDR2 FYNNEI. The CDR3 here is CASIPGVTYNEQYF. Written as DNA, the CDR3 is TGTGCCAGCATCCCGGGAGTGACCTACAATGAGCAGTACTTC.

The chain links TRBV12-3 or TRBV12-4 to TRBJ1-1; D gene uncertain. This CDR3 has 16 amino acids. Trimming took off 7 bases at V and 0 bases at J, with 18 bases between the two ends. The CDR3: CASTPAYGIMNTEAFF. The CDR3 nucleotides read TGTGCCAGCACTCCTGCATATGGGATTATGAACACTGAAGCTTTCTTT.

Remarks on this clonotype: The germline gene is not matched at one end of the junction; a read error may be the cause. The rearrangement joins TRBV18 to TRBJ2-1, with D possibly TRBD2 on 6 matching bases. The CDR3 covers 16 residues. Germline assignment: CDR1 KGHSH and CDR2 LQKENI. CDR3 residues: CAGSLFPGRTDNEQFF. The CDR3 DNA is TGTGCCGGCTCACTATTTCCCGGGAGAACAGACAATGAGCAGTTCTTC.

This clonotype has a handful of counts. This sequence joins TRBV20-1 and TRBJ2-7, with TRBD2 identical over 10 bases. Germline lookup yields CDR1 DFQATT and CDR2 SNEGSKA (reference sequence). The CDR3 runs to 14 residues. V lost 6 bases and J lost 6; bases outside the gene matches: 11. As DNA, the CDR3 is TGCAGTGCAAATGGAGCGGGAGGGTCGGTCGAGCAGTACTTC. This encodes CSANGAGGSVEQYF.

This clonotype has just a few counts. The V and J genes are TRBV20-1 and TRBJ2-1; D is unresolved. V lost 1 base, J lost 7 bases, and 8 bases lay in between. Per germline, CDR1 DFQATT and CDR2 SNEGSKA (reference sequence). CDR3 length equals 12 residues. The CDR3 bases are TGCAGTGCTAGAGCTTCCGGGAATGAGCAGTTCTTC. This gives the protein CSARASGNEQFF.

The chain employs TRBV6-5 and TRBJ1-4; D perhaps matches TRBD1 (5 bases). Between the trimmed V and J ends, which lost 0 bases and 8 bases, there was a span of 10 bases. This CDR3 is built from 14 residues. Germline V gene data show CDR1 as MNHEY and CDR2 as SVGAGI. CDR3 protein: CASSYSTVSEKLFF. The CDR3 DNA follows: TGTGCCAGCAGTTACTCGACAGTTTCGGAAAAACTGTTTTTT.

This clonotype occurred a few times. The chain has TRBV20-1 and TRBJ2-5; no firm D call. Deletions cut 4 bases from V and 1 base from J, with 7 bases between. The V gene's germline CDR1 is DFQATT and CDR2 SNEGSKA (reference sequence). This CDR3 comprises 12 residues. In DNA, the CDR3 is TGCAGTGCTATATGGACCCAAGAGACCCAGTACTTC. Protein sequence: CSAIWTQETQYF.